Listed below are T cell receptor beta chains from one sample, sequenced in a study of blood T cell repertoires in COVID-19. Repertoires were generated with immunoSEQ multiplex PCR, while TCRdb's copy carries only in-frame clones and drops some. The sample lists 250,000 to 350,000 clones; approximately 83% were seen once. Sequences were obtained from peripheral blood. The origin of the receptors is a person aged 65-85 years with COVID-19, enrolled during active disease. CDR3s include the opening cysteine and the closing phenylalanine or tryptophan. Fields, in order: V gene, J gene, clone size, CDR3 protein. Clone size is given for some rows only: seen once, a few or many times, or a class if the clone is expanded.

TRBV19	TRBJ1-1	NA	CASRPRDRRLNTEAFF
TRBV19	TRBJ1-4	NA	CASSMAVKGGEKLFF
TRBV18	TRBJ2-1	NA	CASSPAGSPYNEQFF
TRBV7-8	TRBJ2-1	NA	CASRDPGRGGIYNEQFF
TRBV11-3	TRBJ2-7	many	CASSSGQFDEQYF
TRBV24-1	TRBJ1-2	NA	CATSDGETGNYGYTF
TRBV12-3/TRBV12-4	TRBJ1-6	NA	CASSTVRNSPLHF
TRBV4-1	TRBJ2-1	NA	CASSQPGLDNEQFF
TRBV5-1	TRBJ1-5	NA	CASSLESGGPQPQHF
TRBV7-6	TRBJ1-2	NA	CASSALTGSTFDGYTF
TRBV9	TRBJ2-1	NA	CASSVVQVSGEQFF
TRBV29-1	TRBJ2-4	NA	CSVAGNIQYF
TRBV18	TRBJ2-7	NA	CASSPAGLHEQYF
TRBV4-3	TRBJ2-7	NA	CASSQDAGDSYEQYF
TRBV30	TRBJ2-7	NA	CAWTEGGKTYEQYF
TRBV9	TRBJ1-4	few	CASSGTGLPKEKLFF
TRBV6-5	TRBJ1-3	NA	CASSFGTFQEDTIYF
TRBV7-2	TRBJ2-2	NA	CASTLVRESATGELFF
TRBV30	TRBJ2-3	NA	CAWRQSGVNTQYF
TRBV9	TRBJ2-1	NA	CASSITGLEVDEQFF
TRBV15	TRBJ2-3	NA	CATSRRPGLAVVTDTQYF
TRBV6-6	TRBJ2-5	NA	CASSPGTIGGAYQETQYF
TRBV19	TRBJ1-5	NA	CASSIGGRGSQPQHF
TRBV5-4	TRBJ1-1	NA	CASSLVGVTEAFF
TRBV19	TRBJ1-5	NA	CASSTGNQPQHF
TRBV29-1	TRBJ2-1	NA	CSVDLAGGSYNEQFF
TRBV19	TRBJ2-3	NA	CASSTSGQQYF
TRBV5-1	TRBJ1-4	few	CASSLVGLASNEKLFF
TRBV15	TRBJ1-1	NA	CATSRVFGWEAFF
TRBV10-3	TRBJ1-2	NA	CAISETAANYGYTF
TRBV2	TRBJ1-5	NA	CASSEGQGSHQPQHF
TRBV4-2	TRBJ1-3	NA	CASSQDGTGFSGNTIYF
TRBV28	TRBJ2-7	NA	CASTPGSYEQYF
TRBV7-2	TRBJ1-6	once	CASSLGTGANSPLHF
TRBV7-3	TRBJ2-7	NA	CASSSNGGEQYF
TRBV5-4	TRBJ2-3	NA	CASSFPGLIPSTDTQYF
TRBV30	TRBJ1-1	NA	CAWSITTGGTEAFF
TRBV18	TRBJ2-2	NA	CASRPRGDGELFF
TRBV5-1	TRBJ1-1	once	CASSLGVVLRDTEAFF
TRBV18	TRBJ2-3	NA	CASSPSSVSDTQYF
TRBV2	TRBJ2-3	NA	CASRRDPVGRGVIPAAGADTQYF
TRBV11-3	TRBJ2-1	once	CASSPSQGRHTEQFF
TRBV7-2	TRBJ2-7	NA	CASSFDSIYEQYF